This T cell receptor beta chain was identified in a study of response to subunit inactivated influenza vaccine. Only a few counts were recorded for this clonotype. This CDR3 has 15 residues. Trimming removed 5 bases from V and 2 bases from J, with 15 bases in between. CDR1 and CDR2 from the germline V gene are SGHDN and FVKESK. MiXCR, applied by TCRdb to the RT-PCR reads, yields one record per CDR3 protein. The sample yields some 200,000 distinct CDR3 sequences, roughly 12% seen once. The same data also contributed to another study, on T cells expressing NK-cell markers. That source adds: Making the TCR beta cDNA relied on 5'RACE template switching with UMIs. Dominant NKG2C+ clonotypes accounted for about 1.0-8% of CD8+ T cells in over 5 donors.

The input for sequencing was CD8+ T cells sorted from PBMCs, taken less than 13 days after vaccination. This chain joins TRBV14 and TRBJ2-5; D gene ambiguous. This receptor was identified in a man over 45 who received an inactivated influenza vaccine. CDR3 nucleotide sequence: TGTGCCAGCAGCGCGCTTTACAATTCTCAAGAGACCCAGTACTTC. This codes for CASSALYNSQETQYF.